This TCR beta chain originates from a study of type 1 regulatory T cells. Study in general: T-allo10 is an in vitro-generated, Tr1-enriched CD4 T cell product specific for alloantigen. Overall study results and limits: Compared with non-Tr1 cells, Tr1 cells showed a narrower TCR repertoire.

In germline, CDR1 is LGHDT, CDR2 YNNKEL (reference sequence). The ends lost 5 bases at V and 6 bases at J; junction bases unmatched: 8. The CDR3 has 15 residues. MiXCR, applied by TCRdb to the reads, yields one record per CDR3 protein. The sample lists about 69,000 distinct CDR3 sequences, roughly 20% seen once, with roughly 8.3% in the top ten. This clonotype was counted a few times. Its target is not known. The sequencing input was cultured type 1 regulatory T (Tr1) cells, either the whole culture or a sorted fraction (not recorded which). V is TRBV3-1 and J is TRBJ2-3; TRBD1 aligns across 10 bases. The TCR comes from a human donor in good health. CDR3 DNA sequence: TGTGCCAGCAGCGGCGACAGGGGGCCACCCGATACGCAGTATTTT. It specifies CASSGDRGPPDTQYF.